This T cell receptor (beta chain) appears in the sequencing data of a study of OX40 agonist ivuxolimab in advanced cancers. This clone came up once. Its antigen remains unknown. Method: immunoSEQ multiplex PCR; TCRdb's copy keeps in-frame clones and lacks some. The profile covers approximately 67,000 clones, with 85% appearing a single time and 2% to 2.5% taken by the ten largest. General study findings and limits: Both blood CD4+ and CD8+ T cells showed clonal growth by week 6 at 0.1 to 3.0 mg/kg.

The TCR sequence derives from an adult with an advanced solid tumor such as melanoma, head and neck, liver or kidney cancer. Here the sequenced sample was CD4+ or CD8+ T cells sorted from blood, taken in a trial of the OX40 agonist ivuxolimab.

CDR3 nucleotide sequence: TGTGCCAGCAGTGAATATTGGGGTGGCAATGAGCAGTTCTTC. This codes for CASSEYWGGNEQFF. The chain uses TRBV6-1 and TRBJ2-1; D is unresolved. Germline CDR1 and CDR2: MNHNS and SASEGT. The CDR3 has 14 residues. V lost 2 bases, J lost 6 bases, and 11 bases lay in between.